Below, 17 T cell receptor beta chains from the same sample are listed, as sequenced in a study of blood T cells in healthy people across ages. PCR was performed a second time for 7 to 11 cycles using a sample-barcoded 5' primer and a J-beta primer mix. TCRdb reprocessed the 5' RACE reads via MiXCR and lists one record per CDR3 protein. The sample lists roughly 1.5 million distinct CDR3 sequences; approximately 43% were seen once. Sequencing input: blood. These receptors came from a woman aged 18-29 years in good health.

This chain connects TRBV4-3 to TRBJ1-5; D ambiguous. The germline V gene encodes CDR1 LGHNA and CDR2 YSLEER. The CDR3 totals 15 residues. Trimming removed 0 bases from V and 5 bases from J, with 11 bases in between. CDR3 protein: CASSQDGGRDQPQHF. The CDR3, as DNA: TGCGCCAGCAGCCAAGACGGAGGGAGAGATCAGCCCCAGCATTTT.

The CDR3 DNA reads TGTGCCATCAGATCCACAGGGGGCGAGCAGTACTTC. Protein: CAIRSTGGEQYF. The V and J genes are TRBV10-3 and TRBJ2-7; 8 nucleotides line up with TRBD1. Trimming took 6 bases from V and 6 from J; bases not matched to a gene: 4. The CDR3 is made up of 12 amino acids. Per germline, CDR1 ENHRY and CDR2 SYGVKD.

The rearrangement joins TRBV4-3 to TRBJ2-5; D is undetermined. With 0 bases removed from V and 11 bases from J, the gap between germline ends came to 19 bases. This CDR3 is built from 15 residues. Germline-derived CDR1 and CDR2 are LGHNA and YSLEER. The CDR3 nucleotides read TGCGCCAGCAGCCAAGACGCCCGTTCCTACAATGAGCAGTACTTC. Amino acid sequence: CASSQDARSYNEQYF.

This clonotype has more than one count but fewer than ten. The rearrangement links TRBV12-3 or TRBV12-4 to TRBJ2-7; the D is unclear. The CDR3 runs to 12 residues. V lost 6 bases and J lost 2, with 8 bases in between. CDR3 sequence reads: CASSHRTYEQYF. Written as DNA, the CDR3 is TGTGCCAGCAGCCATCGAACCTACGAGCAGTACTTC.

This chain uses TRBV9 with TRBJ2-1, with D perhaps matching TRBD2 (6 bases). With 4 bases removed from V and 1 base from J, the gap between germline ends came to 15 bases. CDR3 size: 16 residues. Germline CDR1 and CDR2: SGDLS and YYNGEE. For the CDR3, the DNA is TGTGCCAGCAGCCCCGGTTGGGGGACTTCCTACAATGAGCAGTTCTTC. It translates to CASSPGWGTSYNEQFF.

The chain links TRBV12-3 or TRBV12-4 to TRBJ2-3; the match to TRBD2 covers 7 bases. This CDR3 comprises 17 residues. After removal of 3 bases from V and 0 bases from J, the junction contained 9 bases not matched to a gene. The CDR3: CASSFYLAEPSTDTQYF. CDR3 bases: TGTGCCAGCAGTTTTTACCTAGCGGAACCTAGCACAGATACGCAGTATTTT.

The V call is TRBV9, the J call TRBJ2-1, with TRBD2 matching 7 bases. CDR1 is SGDLS and CDR2 is YYNGEE in the germline V gene. The J segment lost 6 bases and the V segment lost 0 bases, leaving 6 bases of the junction unmatched. The length of the CDR3 is 15 residues. The CDR3 loop reads CASSVAGLTCNEQFF. The CDR3 DNA is TGTGCCAGCAGCGTAGCGGGACTAACCTGCAATGAGCAGTTCTTC.

The rearrangement links TRBV20-1 to TRBJ1-1; D is undetermined. V lost 5 bases to trimming and J lost 0 bases, with 1 base between them. Germline V gene data show CDR1 as DFQATT and CDR2 as SNEGSKA (reference sequence). The CDR3 is made up of 10 amino acids. The CDR3 nucleotides are TGCAGTGCTGTGAACACTGAAGCTTTCTTT. Residues: CSAVNTEAFF.

This clonotype was seen repeatedly, ten times or more. The chain carries TRBV6-5 and TRBJ2-3; D is possibly TRBD2 (6 bases). V shed 6 bases and J shed 6 bases, with 7 bases lying between them. Germline CDR1 is MNHEY and CDR2 is SVGAGI. The CDR3 loop spans 11 amino acids. The CDR3 bases are TGTGCCAGCAGCCGGGGGGATACGCAGTATTTT. Protein: CASSRGDTQYF.

This chain connects TRBV6-5 to TRBJ2-1; 14 bases are shared with TRBD2. CDR3 length: 15 residues. J lost 13 bases, V lost 6 bases, and 11 bases had no gene match. Germline V gene lookup returns CDR1 MNHEY and CDR2 SVGAGI. The CDR3 spells CASRPPGLAGETQFF. The CDR3 DNA follows: TGTGCCAGCAGACCACCGGGACTAGCGGGAGAGACCCAGTTCTTC.

V gene TRBV10-3 combines with J gene TRBJ2-7; 11 nucleotides match TRBD2. CDR3 length: 15 residues. The germline V gene has CDR1 ENHRY and CDR2 SYGVKD. With V trimmed by 3 bases and J by 4 bases, 5 bases remained unmatched. The CDR3 sequence: CAISDRLAGGYEQYF. CDR3 DNA sequence: TGTGCCATCAGTGACCGGCTAGCGGGGGGATACGAGCAGTACTTC.

The chain combines TRBV7-9 with TRBJ2-2; maybe TRBD2 (6 bases). The CDR3 loop spans 19 amino acids. V was pared by 4 bases and J by 4 bases, with 25 bases between. Germline-derived CDR1 and CDR2 are SEHNR and FQNEAQ (reference sequence). The CDR3 here is CASSSGYLIGGDFTGELFF. In nucleotides, the CDR3 is TGTGCCAGCAGCTCCGGCTATCTTATCGGCGGGGATTTCACCGGGGAGCTGTTTTTT.

This clonotype came up a few times. The chain joins TRBV6-6 to TRBJ2-3; D possibly corresponds to TRBD2 (6 bases). Germline assignment: CDR1 MNHNY and CDR2 SVGAGI (reference sequence). CDR3 length: 16 residues. Trimming removed 2 bases from V and 4 bases from J, with 16 bases in between. As DNA, the CDR3 is TGTGCCAGCAGTTACCCCCAGTGGGAGGTCTCAGATACGCAGTATTTT. It encodes CASSYPQWEVSDTQYF.

The rearrangement joins TRBV20-1 to TRBJ2-3; D gene ambiguous. CDR1 DFQATT and CDR2 SNEGSKA come from the germline V gene (reference sequence). This CDR3 is built from 13 residues. Trimming stripped 6 bases from V and 3 bases from J, with 13 bases between. The CDR3 is CSATTGRTDTQYF. The DNA of the CDR3 is TGCAGTGCCACCACCGGGCGAACAGATACGCAGTATTTT.

The genes are TRBV25-1 and TRBJ2-7; TRBD2 aligns across 10 bases. Germline-derived CDR1 and CDR2 are MGHDK and SYGVNS. The trim removed 5 bases at V and 7 bases at J, leaving 14 bases unmatched. The CDR3 consists of 16 residues. CDR3 DNA sequence: TGTGCCAGCAGTTCTAGCGGGAGAGGCTCCTACAATGAGCAGTACTTC. Protein sequence: CASSSSGRGSYNEQYF.

The chain combines TRBV13 with TRBJ2-1, with 8 bases matching TRBD2. The junction had 8 bases not matched to a gene; V was cut back by 8 bases and J by 8 bases. The CDR3 sequence is 13 residues long. Germline assignment: CDR1 PRHDT and CDR2 FYEKMQ (reference sequence). The CDR3 region is CASGFSGNDEQFF. CDR3 nucleotides: TGTGCCAGCGGGTTTAGCGGGAACGATGAGCAGTTCTTC.

In its sample, this clonotype was seen a few times. Germline and junction disagree at one end, which may indicate a read error. The chain couples TRBV7-7 to TRBJ2-1; 8 nucleotides agree with TRBD2. The CDR3 runs to 15 residues. Germline-derived CDR1 and CDR2 are SSHAT and FNYEAQ (reference sequence). The CDR3 nucleotides read TGTGCTAGCAGCTTAGATCCTAGCGGGTGGAATGAGCAGTTCTTC. Protein sequence: CASSLDPSGWNEQFF.